The clone carrying this T cell receptor (beta chain) was counted only a few times. As yet, its antigen is unknown. The data originate from a study of blood T cells in healthy people across ages. Sample-barcoded 5' priming and a J-beta primer mix drove a second PCR of about 6 to 11 cycles. Each of the cDNA molecules was tagged by a template-switch adaptor with 12 random nucleotides. TCRdb processed the 5' RACE reads anew with MiXCR; each CDR3 protein has one entry. The sample includes 850,000 to 950,000 distinct CDR3 sequences, under 35% seen only once; the top ten take around 16%. General study points: Donors of long life had a larger count of naive CD4+ cells and greater diversity than aged donors. Strongly correlated with naive T cell percentage was TCR beta diversity.

Healthy individuals of Caucasian origin from Russia, aged roughly 6 to 95, served as donors. V lost 1 base to trimming and J lost 5 bases, with 14 bases between them. Looked up from germline, CDR1 is MNHEY and CDR2 is SVGEGT. The CDR3 is 16 amino acids. Sequencing input: blood. The chain recombines TRBV6-2 or TRBV6-3 with TRBJ2-2, with D tentatively TRBD1 or TRBD2 (7 bases each). This clonotype was sampled from a woman at least 80 years old in good health. This CDR3 is CASSYWEGAGTGELFF. CDR3 DNA sequence: TGTGCCAGCAGTTACTGGGAGGGGGCAGGAACCGGGGAGCTGTTTTTT.